The sequence of this T cell receptor beta chain was determined in a study of T cell repertoires in cytomegalovirus infection. A single record per CDR3 protein comes from TCRdb applying MiXCR to the reads. The sample lists about 530,000 distinct CDR3 sequences, more than 20% occurring once. V lost 5 bases and J lost 0; bases outside the gene matches: 7. This CDR3 is 16 amino acids long. Germline V lookup: CDR1 SGHVS, CDR2 FNYEAQ. The chain is built from TRBV7-6 and TRBJ2-7, with 10 bases aligning to TRBD1. The TCR sequence derives from a human donor in good health (CMV status not recorded). Some clones in this sample may be carry-over from other donors' samples. Sequenced sample: PBMCs. Here the CDR3 DNA reads TGTGCCAGCAGCCTTGGACAGGGGGACCTCTCCTACGAGCAGTACTTC. Protein sequence: CASSLGQGDLSYEQYF. The variable domain in full, with the rest retrieved from reference TRBV7-6 and TRBJ2-7, is GAGVSQSPRYKVTKRGQDVALRCDPISGHVSLYWYRQALGQGPEFLTYFNYEAQQDKSGLPNDRFSAERPEGSISTLTIQRTEQRDSAMYRCASSLGQGDLSYEQYFGPGTRLTVT.